This entry describes one TCR beta chain. TCRdb keeps only in-frame clones here, not all; method: immunoSEQ multiplex PCR. The data contain about 170,000 clones, 70% to 85% of them singletons. This sample was included in a study of blood T cell repertoires in COVID-19. V trimming: 9 bases; J trimming: 4 bases; junction bases outside the gene matches: 6. CDR1 and CDR2 (germline): SGHNT, YENEEA. This CDR3 is built from 14 residues. Sequenced material: peripheral blood. The V gene is TRBV11-3, the J gene TRBJ2-1; 10 bases match TRBD2. This sequence was found in a woman aged 35 to 49 with COVID-19, enrolled during active disease. CDR3 nucleotides: TGTGCCAGTAGCAAGCGGGGGGGATACAATGAGCAGTTCTTC. This encodes CASSKRGGYNEQFF.